The present T cell receptor beta chain was sequenced within a study of T-cell reconstitution after alpha-beta-depleted transplantation in children. This clonotype has a handful of counts. Trimming pared 5 bases from V and 0 bases from J, leaving 11 bases between. The CDR3 totals 15 residues. The germline V gene encodes CDR1 MNHEY and CDR2 SMNVEV (reference sequence). Preparation of the TCRbeta library involved a method that used unique molecular identifiers. TCRdb re-called the PCR reads through MiXCR, storing one row per CDR3 protein. The table has a few hundred thousand distinct CDR3 sequences, roughly 18% seen once.

V and J are TRBV27 and TRBJ2-4; no clear D. This TCR was sampled from a human donor who donated a stem cell graft to a child with acute lymphoblastic leukemia. The specimen was PBMCs from the stem cell graft donor, collected from the stem cell graft. This CDR3 is CASSQTSLAKNIQYF. The DNA for the CDR3 is TGTGCCAGCAGTCAGACATCCCTAGCCAAAAACATTCAGTACTTC.